This TCR beta chain comes out of a study of cytomegalovirus exposure and HLA in healthy donors. Study context: Around 180 million T cells yielded about 120 million unique TCR beta sequences, as an earlier analysis found.

With 0 bases clipped from V and 4 bases from J, the junction kept 10 bases outside the gene matches. This CDR3 has 19 residues. Germline assignment: CDR1 SNHLY and CDR2 FYNNEI. This clone was seen once. Its target is not known. The PCR was carried out with 60 Vbeta primers and 13 Jbeta primers. TCRdb's table, derived via immunoSEQ multiplex PCR, lists solely in-frame clones and lacks some. The sample has about 170,000 clones, roughly 84% seen once. Overall study results and limits: Presence/absence analyses took donor sequencing depth as roughly uniform. Within an earlier analysis, most TCR beta V segments proved productive either about 87% or about 30% of the time. An analysis that came later showed most CMV-associated TCR beta chains appearing HLA-restricted.

The source material was PBMCs. V gene TRBV2 combines with J gene TRBJ2-1, with 12 nucleotides matching TRBD2. The TCR comes from a male donor in good health and CMV-seronegative. CDR3 DNA sequence: TGTGCCAGCAGTGAAGCGTGGGCTAGCGGGAGGGGTTCATACAATGAGCAGTTCTTC. Translated: CASSEAWASGRGSYNEQFF.